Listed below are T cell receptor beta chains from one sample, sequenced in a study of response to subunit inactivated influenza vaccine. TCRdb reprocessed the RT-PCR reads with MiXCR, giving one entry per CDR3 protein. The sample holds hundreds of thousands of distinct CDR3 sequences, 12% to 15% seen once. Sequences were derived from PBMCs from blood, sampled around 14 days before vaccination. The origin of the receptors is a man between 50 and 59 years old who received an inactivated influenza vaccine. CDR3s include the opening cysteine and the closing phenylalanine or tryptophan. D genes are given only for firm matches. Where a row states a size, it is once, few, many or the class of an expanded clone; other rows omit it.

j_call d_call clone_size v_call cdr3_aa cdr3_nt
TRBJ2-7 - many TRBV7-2 CASSRDLTYEQYF TGTGCCAGCAGCCGGGACCTCACCTACGAGCAGTACTTC
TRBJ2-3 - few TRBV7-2 CASSLALRRDTQYF TGTGCCAGCAGCTTAGCGTTAAGGCGGGATACGCAGTATTTT
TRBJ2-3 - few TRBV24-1 CATSDRQASPDTQYF TGTGCCACCAGTGATAGACAGGCCAGCCCAGATACGCAGTATTTT
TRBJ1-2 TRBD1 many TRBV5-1 CASSLRQGYGYTF TGCGCCAGCAGCTTGAGACAGGGATATGGCTACACCTTC
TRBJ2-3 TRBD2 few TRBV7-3 CASSEKGLAGGDGTDTQYF TGTGCCAGCAGCGAAAAGGGACTAGCGGGAGGGGATGGCACAGATACGCAGTATTTT
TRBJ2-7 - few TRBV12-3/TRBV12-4 CASSPVRSYEQYF TGTGCCAGCAGTCCTGTTAGGAGCTACGAGCAGTACTTC
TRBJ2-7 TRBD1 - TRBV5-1 CASSLGDRVHEQYF TGCGCCAGCAGCTTGGGGGACAGGGTGCACGAGCAGTACTTC
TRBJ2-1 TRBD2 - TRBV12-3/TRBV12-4 CASSFGGAEYNEQFF TGTGCCAGCAGTTTCGGGGGGGCGGAATACAATGAGCAGTTCTTC
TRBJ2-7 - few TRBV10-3 CAISSGVYEQYF TGTGCCATCAGCAGCGGCGTCTACGAGCAGTACTTC
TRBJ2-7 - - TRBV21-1 CASSKTRTGHEQYF TGTGCCAGCAGCAAAACCCGGACAGGCCACGAGCAGTACTTC
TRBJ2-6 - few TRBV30 CAWSRSGANVLTF TGTGCCTGGAGTCGTTCTGGGGCCAACGTCCTGACTTTC
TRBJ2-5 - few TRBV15 CATSLSSGQETQYF TGTGCCACCAGCTTGTCAAGCGGCCAAGAGACCCAGTACTTC
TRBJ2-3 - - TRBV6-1 CASSRRQDYYPTDTQYF TGTGCCAGCAGCCGGAGACAGGACTACTACCCCACAGATACGCAGTATTTT
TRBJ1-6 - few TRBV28 CASSSSSGQNSPLHF TGTGCCAGCAGTTCATCGAGTGGACAGAATTCACCCCTCCACTTT
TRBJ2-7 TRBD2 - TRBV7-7 CASQTSGHEQYF TGTGCTAGCCAGACTAGCGGCCACGAGCAGTACTTC
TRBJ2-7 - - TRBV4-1 CASSPPNRDEQYF TGCGCCAGCAGCCCACCGAACAGGGACGAGCAGTACTTC
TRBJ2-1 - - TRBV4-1 CASSQDGLPVDEQFF TGCGCCAGCAGCCAAGATGGACTACCGGTGGATGAGCAGTTCTTC
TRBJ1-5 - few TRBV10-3 CATSFPGVGQPQHF TGTGCCACCTCGTTTCCAGGGGTGGGTCAGCCCCAGCATTTT
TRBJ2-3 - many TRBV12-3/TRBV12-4 CASSFGGLISDTQYF TGTGCCAGCAGTTTCGGGGGGCTGATATCAGATACGCAGTATTTT
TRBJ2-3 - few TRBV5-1 CASVRGTGTTDTQYF TGCGCCAGCGTACGGGGAACGGGGACAACAGATACGCAGTATTTT
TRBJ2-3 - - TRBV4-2 CASSQESWLDTQYF TGTGCCAGCAGCCAAGAATCTTGGTTAGATACGCAGTATTTT
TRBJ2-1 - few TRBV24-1 CATSDFQGNNEQFF TGTGCCACCAGTGATTTTCAGGGAAACAATGAGCAGTTCTTC
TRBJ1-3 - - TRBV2 CASSEGRNPGNTIYF TGTGCCAGCAGTGAAGGCAGAAACCCTGGAAACACCATATATTTT
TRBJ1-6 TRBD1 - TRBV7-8 CASSLAAGGRNSPLHF TGTGCCAGCAGCTTAGCAGCAGGGGGCCGGAATTCACCCCTCCACTTT
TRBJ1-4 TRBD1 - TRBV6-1 CASSRSGTGLSLFF TGTGCCAGCAGCCGATCCGGGACAGGGCTTTCACTGTTTTTT
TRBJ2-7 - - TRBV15 CATSREGVRYEQYF TGTGCCACCAGCAGAGAAGGGGTGCGGTACGAGCAGTACTTC
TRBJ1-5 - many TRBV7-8 CASSLVAGQPQHF TGTGCCAGCAGCTTAGTAGCAGGTCAGCCCCAGCATTTT
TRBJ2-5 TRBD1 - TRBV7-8 CASTRGDRGHKYQETQYF TGTGCCAGCACCCGCGGGGACAGGGGGCACAAGTACCAAGAGACCCAGTACTTC
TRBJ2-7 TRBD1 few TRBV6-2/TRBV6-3 CASIPTKGGGQSDEQYF TGTGCCAGCATCCCTACGAAAGGTGGGGGACAGAGTGACGAGCAGTACTTC
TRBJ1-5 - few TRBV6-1 CASSLDRHSNQPQHF TGTGCCAGCAGCCTCGACAGGCATAGCAATCAGCCCCAGCATTTT
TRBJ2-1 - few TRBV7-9 CASSSWPSEGGQFF TGTGCCAGCAGCTCCTGGCCATCCGAGGGCGGGCAGTTCTTC
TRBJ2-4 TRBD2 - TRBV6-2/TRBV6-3 CASSFRGRLAKNIQYF TGTGCCAGCAGTTTTCGCGGGAGATTAGCCAAAAACATTCAGTACTTC
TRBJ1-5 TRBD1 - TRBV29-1 CSVKGTDPNQPQHF TGCAGCGTTAAAGGGACAGACCCAAATCAGCCCCAGCATTTT
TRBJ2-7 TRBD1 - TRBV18 CASSTGTGFEQYF TGTGCCAGCTCAACGGGGACAGGGTTCGAACAGTACTTC
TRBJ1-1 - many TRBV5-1 CASSLATGGMNTEAFF TGCGCCAGCAGCTTGGCGACAGGTGGCATGAACACTGAAGCTTTCTTT
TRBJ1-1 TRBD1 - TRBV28 CASPRGTGENTEAFF TGTGCCAGCCCTCGGGGGACAGGCGAAAACACTGAAGCTTTCTTT
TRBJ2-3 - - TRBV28 CASSLGEGITDTQYF TGTGCCAGCAGCCTAGGAGAAGGGATCACAGATACGCAGTATTTT
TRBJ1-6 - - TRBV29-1 CSARERENSPLHF TGCAGCGCCCGAGAGAGAGAAAATTCACCCCTCCACTTT